This T cell receptor beta chain was profiled in a study of cytomegalovirus exposure and HLA in healthy donors. Germline V gene lookup returns CDR1 KGHSH and CDR2 LQKENI. The V and J ends lost 3 bases and 7 bases respectively, with 7 bases between them. This CDR3 region has 12 residues. PCR was performed using 60 Vbeta and 13 Jbeta primers. Method: immunoSEQ multiplex PCR; TCRdb's copy keeps in-frame clones and lacks some. The sample has 150,000 to 200,000 clones; approximately 82% are singletons. The V gene is TRBV18, the J gene TRBJ1-5; maybe TRBD1 (6 bases). The receptor's source is a male donor in good health and CMV-seropositive. Sequencing was performed on PBMCs. CDR3 bases: TGTGCCAGCTCACCGGACAGACAGCCCCAGCATTTT. This codes for CASSPDRQPQHF.